This entry concerns a single TCR beta chain. Its antigen is unidentified. This record comes from a study of cytomegalovirus exposure and HLA in healthy donors. Study results and limitations: Cytomegalovirus association was assigned to more than 150 TCR beta chains.

The CDR3 sequence is 15 residues long. CDR1 and CDR2 (germline): SGHTA, FQGNSA. V shed 1 base, J shed 6 bases, and the junction held 0 bases outside the gene matches. PCR used 60 Vbeta primers and 13 Jbeta primers. The method was immunoSEQ multiplex PCR; TCRdb's version includes in-frame clones alone and lacks a portion of them. The data hold 150,000 to 200,000 clones, with 70% to 85% observed a single time. The sample consisted of PBMCs. The rearrangement joins TRBV7-2 to TRBJ2-1; 13 bases agree with TRBD2. The origin of this receptor is a woman aged 25 to 39 in good health and CMV-seropositive. This CDR3 is CASSLGLAGGNEQFF. CDR3 nucleotide sequence: TGTGCCAGCAGCTTAGGACTAGCGGGAGGCAATGAGCAGTTCTTC.